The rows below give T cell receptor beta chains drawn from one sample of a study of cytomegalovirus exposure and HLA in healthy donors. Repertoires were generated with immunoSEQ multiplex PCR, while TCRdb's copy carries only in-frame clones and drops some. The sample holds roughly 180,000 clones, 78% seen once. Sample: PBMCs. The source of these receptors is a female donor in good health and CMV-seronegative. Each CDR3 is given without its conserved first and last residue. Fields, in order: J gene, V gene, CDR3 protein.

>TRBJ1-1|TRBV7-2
ASSLVPGGKGEAF
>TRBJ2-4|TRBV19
ASSSTGAAKNIQY
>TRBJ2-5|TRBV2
ASIKGTGGPETQY
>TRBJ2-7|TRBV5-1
ASSLLLAGTYEQY
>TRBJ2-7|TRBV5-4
ASSLAGLGGAEQY
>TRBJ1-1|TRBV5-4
ASSSGTGGFAAF
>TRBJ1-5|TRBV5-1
ASSPGTGEYGQPQH
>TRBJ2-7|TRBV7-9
ASSPLWAYEQY
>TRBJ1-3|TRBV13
ASSSGNTIY
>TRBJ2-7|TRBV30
AWSYTYEQY
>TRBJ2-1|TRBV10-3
AISDSGLADNEQF
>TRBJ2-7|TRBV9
ASSGRDRTAYEQY
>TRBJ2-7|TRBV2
ASAPGLANEQY
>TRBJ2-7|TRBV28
ASQQGTPSYEQY
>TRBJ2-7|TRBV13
ASSRRAAGGQETYEQY
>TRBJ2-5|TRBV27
ATLARYGSETQY
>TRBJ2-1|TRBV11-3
ASSSDSARYNEQF
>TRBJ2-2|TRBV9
ASSVVGGTSGELF
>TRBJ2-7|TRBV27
ASSRGTSGYEQY
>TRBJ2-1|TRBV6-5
ASSYIGLAGVGEQF
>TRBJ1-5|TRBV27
ASTTGPNQPQH
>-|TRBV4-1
ASSHPGQVLGYEQY
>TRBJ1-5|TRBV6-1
ASILGQAIQPQH
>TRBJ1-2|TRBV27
ASSPYAGGGYT
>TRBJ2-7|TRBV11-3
ASSLGGSHYEQY
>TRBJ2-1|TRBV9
ASSVATRGGPGLAGAEQF
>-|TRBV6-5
ASSSLSGGQYEQY
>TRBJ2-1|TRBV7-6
ASSLGQNNEQF
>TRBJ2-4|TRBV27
ASRSDSIAKNIQY
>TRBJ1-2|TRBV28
ASSSRGTSNGYT
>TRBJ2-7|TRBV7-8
ASALISYEQY
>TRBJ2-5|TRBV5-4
ASSLDREGETQY
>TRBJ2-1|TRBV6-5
ASSKTRSYNEQF
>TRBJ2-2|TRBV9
ASGANTGELF
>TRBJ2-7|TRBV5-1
ASSLLTGPRGSNYEQY
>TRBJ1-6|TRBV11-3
ASSPFVGGSNSPLH
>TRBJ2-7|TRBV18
ASVPDSRSYEQY
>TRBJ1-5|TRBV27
ASLPRGRDRDSNQPQH
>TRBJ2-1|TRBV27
ASSLIQEGWGEQF
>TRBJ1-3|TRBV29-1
SVKGQGDPSSGNTIY
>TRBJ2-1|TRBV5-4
ASSRPRQGTYNEQF
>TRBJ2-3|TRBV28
ASSTSTDTQY
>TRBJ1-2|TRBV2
ASEGTGFGGGYT
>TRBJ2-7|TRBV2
ASSRTRDRDSYEQY
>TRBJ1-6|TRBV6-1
ASSETLTQYSPLH
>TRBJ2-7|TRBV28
ASRDRGRFYEQY